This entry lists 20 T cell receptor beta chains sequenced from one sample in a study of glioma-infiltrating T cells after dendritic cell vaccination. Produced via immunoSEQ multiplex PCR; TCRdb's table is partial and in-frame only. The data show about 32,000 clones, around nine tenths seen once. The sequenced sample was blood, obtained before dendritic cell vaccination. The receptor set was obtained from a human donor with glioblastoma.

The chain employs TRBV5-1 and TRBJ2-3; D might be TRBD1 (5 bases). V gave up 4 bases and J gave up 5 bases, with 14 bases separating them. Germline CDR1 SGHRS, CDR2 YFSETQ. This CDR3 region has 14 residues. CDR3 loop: CASSGQPGIDTQYF. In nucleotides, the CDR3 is TGCGCCAGCAGCGGACAACCAGGGATAGATACGCAGTATTTT.

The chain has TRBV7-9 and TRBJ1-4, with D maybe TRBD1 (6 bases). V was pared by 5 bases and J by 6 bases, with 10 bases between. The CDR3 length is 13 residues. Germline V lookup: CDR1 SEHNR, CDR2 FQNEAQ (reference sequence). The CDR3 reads CASSSRQDEKLFF. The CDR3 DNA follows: TGTGCCAGCAGCAGTAGACAGGATGAAAAACTGTTTTTT.

CDR3: CASSPGTGREKLFF. The CDR3 DNA is TGTGCCAGCTCACCAGGGACAGGGCGCGAAAAACTGTTTTTT. The rearrangement uses TRBV18 and TRBJ1-4, with TRBD1 identical over 9 bases. The CDR3 has 14 amino acids. V trimming: 2 bases; J trimming: 8 bases; junction bases outside the gene matches: 3. The V gene's germline CDR1 is KGHSH and CDR2 LQKENI.

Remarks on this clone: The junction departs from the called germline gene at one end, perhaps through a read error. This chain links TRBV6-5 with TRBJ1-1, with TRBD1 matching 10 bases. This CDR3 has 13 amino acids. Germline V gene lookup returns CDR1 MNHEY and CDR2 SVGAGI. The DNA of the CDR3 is TGTGCCATCCGACAGGGGGCGGACACTGAAGCTTTTTTT. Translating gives CAIRQGADTEAFF.

CDR3 region: CASRTGTGGPNEQYF. Written as DNA, the CDR3 is TGTGCCAGCAGAACCGGGACAGGGGGCCCCAACGAGCAGTACTTC. J is TRBJ2-7 and V is TRBV6-5; 12 bases match TRBD1. The CDR3 length is 15 residues. The V gene's germline CDR1 is MNHEY and CDR2 SVGAGI. V lost 6 bases to trimming and J lost 5 bases; unmatched junction nucleotides: 8.

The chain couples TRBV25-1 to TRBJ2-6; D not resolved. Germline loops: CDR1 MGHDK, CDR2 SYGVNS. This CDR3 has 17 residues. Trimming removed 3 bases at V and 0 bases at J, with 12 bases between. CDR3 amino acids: CASSESFLPSGANVLTF. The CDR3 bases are TGTGCCAGCAGTGAGAGTTTTCTGCCCTCTGGGGCCAACGTCCTGACTTTC.

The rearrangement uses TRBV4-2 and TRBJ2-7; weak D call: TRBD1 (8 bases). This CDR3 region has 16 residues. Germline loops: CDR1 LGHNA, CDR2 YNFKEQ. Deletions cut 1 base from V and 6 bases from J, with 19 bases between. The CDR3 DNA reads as TGTGCCAGCAGCCAAGGGGGGGGACAGGCGGGACGCGAGCAGTACTTC. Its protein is CASSQGGGQAGREQYF.

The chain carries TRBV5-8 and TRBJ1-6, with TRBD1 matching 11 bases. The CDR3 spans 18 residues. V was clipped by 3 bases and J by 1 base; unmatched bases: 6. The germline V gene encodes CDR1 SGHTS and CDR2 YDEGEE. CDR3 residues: CASSSGQGALSYNSPLHF. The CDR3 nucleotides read TGTGCCAGCAGCTCCGGACAGGGGGCTCTATCCTATAATTCACCCCTCCACTTT.

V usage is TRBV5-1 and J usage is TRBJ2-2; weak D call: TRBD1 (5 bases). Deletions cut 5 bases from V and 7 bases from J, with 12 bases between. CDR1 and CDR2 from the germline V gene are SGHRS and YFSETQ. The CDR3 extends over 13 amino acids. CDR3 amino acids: CASSWKGDGELFF. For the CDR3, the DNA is TGCGCCAGCAGTTGGAAAGGGGACGGGGAGCTGTTTTTT.

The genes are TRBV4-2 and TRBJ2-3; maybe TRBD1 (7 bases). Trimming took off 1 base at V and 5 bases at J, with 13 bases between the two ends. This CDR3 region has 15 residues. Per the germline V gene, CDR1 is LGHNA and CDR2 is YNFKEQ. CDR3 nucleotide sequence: TGTGCCAGCAGCCAAGGGACAGGAGGGGGAGATACGCAGTATTTT. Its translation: CASSQGTGGGDTQYF.

Here the CDR3 DNA reads TGTGCCAGCAGCTACAGCTCGAACGTCGTTAATGAAAAACTGTTTTTT. It specifies CASSYSSNVVNEKLFF. The chain employs TRBV9 and TRBJ1-4; D unclear. The V gene lost 4 bases and the J gene lost 4 bases, with 17 bases spanning the gap. This CDR3 has 16 residues. CDR1 and CDR2 (germline): SGDLS, YYNGEE.

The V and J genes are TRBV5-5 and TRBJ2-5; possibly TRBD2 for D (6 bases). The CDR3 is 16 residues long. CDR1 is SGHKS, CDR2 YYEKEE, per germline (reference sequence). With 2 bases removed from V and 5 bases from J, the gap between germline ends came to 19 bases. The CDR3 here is CASSLELAPVQETQYF. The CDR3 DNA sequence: TGTGCCAGCAGCTTAGAACTAGCACCTGTCCAGGAGACCCAGTACTTC.

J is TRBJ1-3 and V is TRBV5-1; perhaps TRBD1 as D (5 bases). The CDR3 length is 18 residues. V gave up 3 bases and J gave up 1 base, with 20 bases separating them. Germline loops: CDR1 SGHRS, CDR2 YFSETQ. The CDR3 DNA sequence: TGCGCCAGCAGCTCGACGGGGGAGGGGAAATGGTCTGGAAACACCATATATTTT. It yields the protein CASSSTGEGKWSGNTIYF. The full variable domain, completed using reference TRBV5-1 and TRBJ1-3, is KAGVTQTPRYLIKTRGQQVTLSCSPISGHRSVSWYQQTPGQGLQFLFEYFSETQRNKGNFPGRFSGRQFSNSRSEMNVSTLELGDSALYLCASSSTGEGKWSGNTIYFGEGSWLTVV.

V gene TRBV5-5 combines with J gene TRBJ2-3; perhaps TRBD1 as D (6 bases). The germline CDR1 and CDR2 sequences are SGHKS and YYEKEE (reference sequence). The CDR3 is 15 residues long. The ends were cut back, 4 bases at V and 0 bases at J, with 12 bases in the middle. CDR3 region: CASSLGHTSTDTQYF. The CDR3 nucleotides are TGTGCCAGCAGCCTGGGACATACTAGCACAGATACGCAGTATTTT.

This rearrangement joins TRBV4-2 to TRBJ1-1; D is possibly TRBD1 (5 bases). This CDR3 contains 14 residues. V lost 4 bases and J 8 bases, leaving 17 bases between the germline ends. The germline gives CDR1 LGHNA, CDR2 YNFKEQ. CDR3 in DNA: TGTGCCAGCAGCCCCGTCGGGACGGGGGGGGAAGCTTTCTTT. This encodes CASSPVGTGGEAFF.

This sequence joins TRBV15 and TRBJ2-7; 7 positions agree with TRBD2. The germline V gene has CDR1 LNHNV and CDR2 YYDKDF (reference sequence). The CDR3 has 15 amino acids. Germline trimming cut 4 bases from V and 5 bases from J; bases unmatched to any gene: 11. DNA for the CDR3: TGTGCCACCAGCAAAGAGGGGAGGGATGGCGACGAGCAGTACTTC. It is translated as CATSKEGRDGDEQYF. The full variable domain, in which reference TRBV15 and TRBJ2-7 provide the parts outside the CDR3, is DAMVIQNPRYQVTQFGKPVTLSCSQTLNHNVMYWYQQKSSQAPKLLFHYYDKDFNNEADTPDNFQSRRPNTSFCFLDIRSPGLGDTAMYLCATSKEGRDGDEQYFGPGTRLTVT.

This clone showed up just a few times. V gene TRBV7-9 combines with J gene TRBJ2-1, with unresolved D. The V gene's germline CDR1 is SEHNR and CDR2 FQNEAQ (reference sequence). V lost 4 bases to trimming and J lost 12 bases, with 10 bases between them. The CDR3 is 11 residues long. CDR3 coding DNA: TGTGCCAGCAGCTCCACGGCGGTGCAGTTCTTC. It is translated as CASSSTAVQFF.

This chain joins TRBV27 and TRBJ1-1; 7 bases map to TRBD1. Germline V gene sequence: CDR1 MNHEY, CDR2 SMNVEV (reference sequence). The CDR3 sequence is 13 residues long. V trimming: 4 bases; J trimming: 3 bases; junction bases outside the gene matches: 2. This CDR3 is CASSSTGDTEAFF. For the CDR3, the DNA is TGTGCCAGCAGTTCCACAGGGGACACTGAAGCTTTCTTT.

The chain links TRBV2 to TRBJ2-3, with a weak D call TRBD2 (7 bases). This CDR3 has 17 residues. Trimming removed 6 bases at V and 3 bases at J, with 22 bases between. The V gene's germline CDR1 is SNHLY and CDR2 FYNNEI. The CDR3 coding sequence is TGTGCCAGCAGGGCTCGGGTGGGGGGGGGCTGGACAGATACGCAGTATTTT. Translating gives CASRARVGGGWTDTQYF.

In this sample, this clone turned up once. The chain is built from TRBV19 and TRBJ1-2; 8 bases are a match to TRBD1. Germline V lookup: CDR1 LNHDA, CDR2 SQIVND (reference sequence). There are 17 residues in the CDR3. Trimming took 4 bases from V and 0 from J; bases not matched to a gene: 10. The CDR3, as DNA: TGTGCCAGTAGTAGGGGAGACAGGGGACCGACTAACTATGGCTACACCTTC. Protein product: CASSRGDRGPTNYGYTF.